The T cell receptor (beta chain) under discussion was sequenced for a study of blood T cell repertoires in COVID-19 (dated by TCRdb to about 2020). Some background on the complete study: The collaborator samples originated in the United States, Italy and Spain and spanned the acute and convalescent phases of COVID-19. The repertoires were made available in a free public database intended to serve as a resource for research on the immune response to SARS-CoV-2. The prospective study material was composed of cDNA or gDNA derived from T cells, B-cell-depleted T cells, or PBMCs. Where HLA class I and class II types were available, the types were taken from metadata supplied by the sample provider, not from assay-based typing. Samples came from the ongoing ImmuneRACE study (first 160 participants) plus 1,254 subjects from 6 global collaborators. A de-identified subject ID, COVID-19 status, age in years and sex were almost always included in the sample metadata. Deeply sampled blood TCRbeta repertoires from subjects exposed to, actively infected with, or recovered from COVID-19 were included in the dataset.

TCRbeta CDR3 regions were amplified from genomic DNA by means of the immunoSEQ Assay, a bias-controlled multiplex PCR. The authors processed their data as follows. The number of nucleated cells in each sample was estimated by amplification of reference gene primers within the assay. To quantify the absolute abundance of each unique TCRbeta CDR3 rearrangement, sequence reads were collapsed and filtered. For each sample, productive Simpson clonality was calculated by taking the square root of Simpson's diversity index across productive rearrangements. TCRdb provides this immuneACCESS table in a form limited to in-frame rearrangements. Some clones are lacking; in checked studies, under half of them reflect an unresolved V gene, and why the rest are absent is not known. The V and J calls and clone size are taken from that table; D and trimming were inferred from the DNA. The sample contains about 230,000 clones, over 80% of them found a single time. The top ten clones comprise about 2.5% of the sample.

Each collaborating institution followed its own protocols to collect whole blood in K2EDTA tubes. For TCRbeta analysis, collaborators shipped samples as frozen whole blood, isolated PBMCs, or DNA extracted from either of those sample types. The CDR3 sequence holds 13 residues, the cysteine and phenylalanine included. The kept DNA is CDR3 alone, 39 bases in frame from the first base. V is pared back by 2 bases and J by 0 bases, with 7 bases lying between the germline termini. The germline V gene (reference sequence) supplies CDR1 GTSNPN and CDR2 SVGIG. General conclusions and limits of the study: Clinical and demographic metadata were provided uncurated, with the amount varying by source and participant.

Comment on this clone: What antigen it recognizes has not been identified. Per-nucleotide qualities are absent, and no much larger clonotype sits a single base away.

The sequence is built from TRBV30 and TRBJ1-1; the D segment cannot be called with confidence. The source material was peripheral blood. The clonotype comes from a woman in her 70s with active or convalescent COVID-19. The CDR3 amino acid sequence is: CAWSYNLNTEAFF. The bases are TGTGCCTGGAGTTACAACCTGAACACTGAAGCTTTCTTT.